The 2 T cell receptor beta chains reported below all come from one sample, sequenced in a study of T-cell memory formation after mild COVID-19. A single record per CDR3 protein comes from TCRdb applying MiXCR to the 5' RACE reads. The repertoire includes about 400,000 distinct CDR3 sequences, roughly 26% of them detected once, and around 9.5% sits in the top ten. Sequenced sample: PBMCs or a T cell subset sorted from them (not recorded which). Source of these receptors: an adult woman who had mild COVID-19 (a few samples of this study predate the infection). Cell type and time point are not known.

The rearrangement joins TRBV6-5 to TRBJ2-7; 9 bases map to TRBD1. With V trimmed by 4 bases and J by 0 bases, 4 bases remained unmatched. CDR1 and CDR2 from the germline V gene are MNHEY and SVGAGI. The CDR3 runs 15 residues. The CDR3 nucleotides read TGTGCCAGCAGTTCCGGGGGACAGGGCTCCTACGAGCAGTACTTC. This translates into CASSSGGQGSYEQYF.

This clonotype has only a few counts. V is TRBV29-1 and J is TRBJ1-4, with D tentatively TRBD1 (6 bases). CDR1 is SQVTM, CDR2 ANQGSEA, per germline. Trimming cost V 4 bases and J 8 bases, with 17 bases left between them. This CDR3 comprises 14 residues. The CDR3 region is CSVASGHLREKLFF. CDR3 sequence (DNA): TGCAGCGTTGCATCGGGACACCTGCGGGAAAAACTGTTTTTT.